The present T cell receptor beta chain was sequenced within a study of blood T cell repertoires in COVID-19. Study in general: Acute and convalescent COVID-19 samples came from the United States, Italy and Spain.

Looked up from germline, CDR1 is GTSNPN and CDR2 is SVGIG (reference sequence). Trimming removed 4 bases from V and 7 bases from J, with 16 bases in between. The CDR3 contains 13 residues. Original methodology: Amplification from reference gene primers served as the basis for estimated nucleated cell counts. Assay: immunoSEQ multiplex PCR; the TCRdb copy retains only in-frame clones and omits some. For V, J and clone size, that table is used; D and trimming come from the DNA. The sample holds over 70,000 clones; around 83% are singletons and the top ten take 5.5% to 8%. Sample: peripheral blood. This receptor was identified in a man aged 25 to 40 with COVID-19, enrolled during active disease. The V gene is TRBV30, the J gene TRBJ1-2; tentative D call: TRBD1 (6 bases). CDR3 protein: CAWMKTGNRGYTF. The CDR3 bases are TGTGCCTGGATGAAAACAGGGAATCGTGGCTACACCTTC.